Listed here are 13 T cell receptor beta chains from one sample, sequenced in a study of shared clonotypes between healthy human individuals. Clones were read by immunoSEQ multiplex PCR, and TCRdb kept only the in-frame ones, dropping some. Among approximately 500,000 clones listed, about four fifths were seen once. The sample was PBMCs. Receptors originate from a woman aged 40 to 50 in good health. Some clones in this sample may be carry-over from other donors' samples.

The chain couples TRBV30 to TRBJ1-1, with TRBD1 matching 7 bases. The length of the CDR3 is 14 residues. V was pared by 4 bases and J by 0 bases, with 5 bases of the junction left unmatched. Germline CDR1 and CDR2: GTSNPN and SVGIG (reference sequence). For the CDR3, the DNA is TGTGCCTGGACCCGGGACAGCCTGAACACTGAAGCTTTCTTT. Translating it yields CAWTRDSLNTEAFF.

This chain connects TRBV10-3 to TRBJ2-7; D is possibly TRBD2 (8 bases). V was clipped by 4 bases and J by 0 bases, with 22 bases between them. Germline V gives CDR1 ENHRY, CDR2 SYGVKD. This CDR3 contains 18 residues. The DNA for the CDR3 is TGTGCCATCAGTGTTGTTTCGGGAGGGGGCGGTTACTCCTACGAGCAGTACTTC. Translation: CAISVVSGGGGYSYEQYF.

The chain couples TRBV25-1 to TRBJ2-5; D not resolved. The CDR3 covers 13 residues. CDR1 is MGHDK and CDR2 is SYGVNS in the germline V gene. Trimming pared 4 bases from V and 4 bases from J, leaving 10 bases between. CDR3: CASSVTRPETQYF. The DNA for the CDR3 is TGTGCCAGCAGTGTAACCAGGCCAGAGACCCAGTACTTC. Supplemented by reference TRBV25-1 and TRBJ2-5, the full variable domain reads EADIYQTPRYLVIGTGKKITLECSQTMGHDKMYWYQQDPGMELHLIHYSYGVNSTEKGDLSSESTVSRIRTEHFPLTLESARPSHTSQYLCASSVTRPETQYFGPGTRLLVL.

On this clone itself: Other nucleotide sequences in the sample specify the same CDR3. This chain connects TRBV19 to TRBJ2-7; D not certain. This CDR3 has 14 residues. Trimming cost V 3 bases and J 0 bases, with 9 bases left between them. Per the germline V gene, CDR1 is LNHDA and CDR2 is SQIVND (reference sequence). As DNA, the CDR3 is TGTGCCAGTAGTATTCCCGGCCTCTCCTACGAGCAGTACTTC. Translating it yields CASSIPGLSYEQYF.

V is TRBV5-4 and J is TRBJ2-7; D gene uncertain. Germline CDR1 reads SGHNT; CDR2 reads YYREEE (reference sequence). CDR3 length equals 15 residues. Trimming removed 4 bases at V and 1 base at J, with 15 bases between. The CDR3 DNA reads as TGTGCCAGCAGCCCTACTCTAACGCGATCCTACGAGCAGTACTTC. This sequence encodes CASSPTLTRSYEQYF.

The chain joins TRBV9 to TRBJ2-3; D gene ambiguous. Germline values: CDR1 SGDLS, CDR2 YYNGEE. Trimming cost V 2 bases and J 3 bases, with 10 bases left between them. The CDR3 length is 14 residues. The CDR3: CASSVGRRTDTQYF. The DNA of the CDR3 is TGTGCCAGCAGCGTGGGAAGACGAACAGATACGCAGTATTTT. Full variable domain (missing parts from reference TRBV9 and TRBJ2-3): DSGVTQTPKHLITATGQRVTLRCSPRSGDLSVYWYQQSLDQGLQFLIQYYNGEERAKGNILERFSAQQFPDLHSELNLSSLELGDSALYFCASSVGRRTDTQYFGPGTRLTVL.

The chain recombines TRBV6-6 with TRBJ2-5; tentative D call: TRBD1 (5 bases). From germline, CDR1 is MNHNY and CDR2 SVGAGI (reference sequence). This CDR3 spans 14 amino acids. Between the trimmed V and J ends, which lost 3 bases and 2 bases, there was a span of 10 bases. CDR3 residues: CASSYTGVQETQYF. CDR3 coding DNA: TGTGCCAGCAGTTATACAGGAGTACAAGAGACCCAGTACTTC.

On this clone itself: At one of its ends the junction is not consistent with the germline gene, which may arise from a read error. The chain links TRBV7-7 to TRBJ2-1; 7 nucleotides agree with TRBD2. The CDR3 length is 13 residues. Germline V gene data show CDR1 as SSHAT and CDR2 as FNYEAQ (reference sequence). CDR3 sequence (DNA): TGTGCTAGCAGTGAGGTAGCGGGTAGTGAGCAGTTCTTC. This codes for CASSEVAGSEQFF.

V is TRBV7-2 and J is TRBJ2-1; maybe TRBD1 (6 bases). Trimming took 2 bases from V and 13 from J, leaving 18 bases between them. The CDR3 runs 14 residues. Germline CDR1 is SGHTA and CDR2 is FQGNSA. For the CDR3, the DNA is TGTGCCAGCAGCTTACAGGGACAAGGCCGACTCCAGTTCTTC. Translation gives CASSLQGQGRLQFF.

This chain uses TRBV28 with TRBJ1-1; 9 bases align to TRBD1. The CDR3 totals 15 residues. Germline CDR1 is MDHEN and CDR2 is SYDVKM. J lost 5 bases, V lost 4 bases, and 8 bases had no gene match. The CDR3 sequence is CASSSGTGRGTEAFF. CDR3 DNA sequence: TGTGCCAGCAGTTCCGGGACAGGGCGGGGGACTGAAGCTTTCTTT.

This clone occurred a few times. The CDR3: CASSPNGWGEAFF. DNA for the CDR3: TGTGCCAGCAGCCCGAATGGTTGGGGTGAAGCTTTCTTT. The chain uses TRBV5-4 and TRBJ1-1, with D unresolved. CDR3 length: 13 amino acids. Germline CDR1 is SGHNT and CDR2 is YYREEE (reference sequence). Trimming removed 4 bases at V and 7 bases at J, with 14 bases between.

This chain joins TRBV7-8 and TRBJ1-4; D perhaps matches TRBD1 (6 bases). The V and J ends lost 4 bases and 8 bases respectively, with 17 bases between them. The germline V gene has CDR1 SGHVS and CDR2 FQNEAQ. The CDR3 loop spans 15 amino acids. The CDR3 coding sequence is TGTGCCAGCAGCTACCAAGGGGGGGTTGGGGAAAAACTGTTTTTT. It codes for CASSYQGGVGEKLFF.

This clone came up a few times. CDR3 amino acids: CASSLNEKLFF. CDR3 DNA: TGTGCCAGCAGCCTCAATGAAAAACTGTTTTTT. The chain links TRBV7-2 to TRBJ1-4; D remains ambiguous. This CDR3 has 11 residues. V was cut by 5 bases and J by 5 bases, with 3 bases left in between. Germline lookup yields CDR1 SGHTA and CDR2 FQGNSA.